The 13 T cell receptor beta chains listed next were all sequenced from one sample in a study of cytomegalovirus exposure and HLA in healthy donors (dated by TCRdb to 2017 to 2019). Libraries were constructed by the immunoSEQ multiplex PCR assay. The multiplex PCR relied on a mix of 60 forward primers for TCR Vbeta segments and 13 reverse primers for TCR Jbeta segments. TCRdb's version of the immuneACCESS table is confined to in-frame rearrangements and falls short of the full clone set. An unresolved V gene accounts for under half of the shortfall where checked; the remainder is of unknown origin. The sample profile shows some 130,000 clones; 70% to 80% of them were found once. The ten biggest clones cover around 2.6% of the sample. The specimen sequenced was PBMCs. These receptors were collected from a human donor in good health.

V usage is TRBV28 and J usage is TRBJ1-1; D is undetermined. Per the germline V gene, CDR1 is MDHEN and CDR2 is SYDVKM. V was trimmed by 7 bases and J by 7 bases, leaving 13 bases between them. The CDR3 contains 12 residues. The CDR3 DNA follows: TGTGCCAGCACCCCCGGGAAAGGTGAAGCTTTCTTT. Its translation: CASTPGKGEAFF.

V and J are TRBV18 and TRBJ2-5, with TRBD2 matching 9 bases. The CDR3 has 14 residues. Trimming cost V 4 bases and J 5 bases; bases outside gene matches: 5. Germline V CDR1 and CDR2: KGHSH, LQKENI. In nucleotides, the CDR3 is TGTGCCAGCTCACAACCGACTAGCGGCGAGACCCAGTACTTC. This gives the protein CASSQPTSGETQYF.

The V and J genes are TRBV7-3 and TRBJ2-1; 11 nucleotides agree with TRBD1. V trimming: 5 bases; J trimming: 9 bases; junction bases outside the gene matches: 3. The CDR3 spans 13 residues. Germline V gene lookup returns CDR1 SGHTA and CDR2 FQGTGA. In DNA, the CDR3 is TGTGCCAGCAGCCCGGGACAGGGGGGTGAGCAGTTCTTC. Translated: CASSPGQGGEQFF.

In its sample, this clone was seen a few times. The genes are TRBV5-1 and TRBJ2-7, with D maybe TRBD1 (5 bases). Germline V CDR1 and CDR2: SGHRS, YFSETQ. The CDR3 extends over 15 amino acids. V dropped 2 bases and J dropped 1 base, with 13 bases sitting between them. Here the CDR3 reads CASSFYPDKSYEQYF. CDR3 coding DNA: TGCGCCAGCAGCTTTTATCCGGACAAATCCTACGAGCAGTACTTC.

The rearrangement uses TRBV11-2 and TRBJ2-3, with 7 bases identical to TRBD2. This CDR3 comprises 15 residues. Germline trimming cut 5 bases from V and 3 bases from J; bases unmatched to any gene: 8. Germline CDR1 is SGHAT and CDR2 is FQNNGV. The CDR3 reads CASSQPGGGTDTQYF. The CDR3 nucleotides are TGTGCCAGCAGCCAACCGGGGGGAGGAACAGATACGCAGTATTTT.

Concerning this clone itself: Other DNA sequences in the same sample also yield this CDR3. The chain carries TRBV5-1 and TRBJ1-1; 7 bases agree with TRBD1. V lost 1 base and J lost 1; bases outside the gene matches: 1. The CDR3 extends over 14 amino acids. Germline assignment: CDR1 SGHRS and CDR2 YFSETQ. The CDR3 DNA sequence: TGCGCCAGCAGCTTGAGGACAGGGAACACTGAAGCTTTCTTT. It translates to CASSLRTGNTEAFF.

This chain uses TRBV5-8 with TRBJ2-1, with 8 nucleotides matching TRBD1. The trim removed 3 bases at V and 3 bases at J, leaving 8 bases unmatched. Germline lookup yields CDR1 SGHTS and CDR2 YDEGEE. The CDR3 is made up of 16 amino acids. The CDR3: CASSSQRQGRYNEQFF. Here the CDR3 DNA reads TGTGCCAGCAGCTCACAGCGACAGGGGCGCTACAATGAGCAGTTCTTC.

The rearrangement links TRBV7-2 to TRBJ1-4, with 9 bases lining up with TRBD1. Germline V gene lookup returns CDR1 SGHTA and CDR2 FQGNSA. The V and J ends lost 5 bases and 12 bases, in that order; junction bases with no gene match: 10. CDR3 length: 14 amino acids. The chain's CDR3 is CASSPRQGVPQLFF. The DNA of the CDR3 is TGTGCCAGCAGCCCTCGACAGGGGGTGCCCCAACTGTTTTTT.

Written as DNA, the CDR3 is TGTGCCAGCAGCTCGGTTAGGTGGACAGGGGGGCGGACCGGGGAGCTGTTTTTT. Its protein is CASSSVRWTGGRTGELFF. The rearrangement uses TRBV7-8 and TRBJ2-2, with TRBD1 matching over 10 bases. The CDR3 extends over 18 amino acids. Germline V CDR1 and CDR2: SGHVS, FQNEAQ. The junction had 13 bases not matched to a gene; V was cut back by 4 bases and J by 5 bases.

This chain joins TRBV27 and TRBJ1-2, with D uncertain. CDR1 is MNHEY and CDR2 is SMNVEV in the germline V gene (reference sequence). Trimming pared 5 bases from V and 4 bases from J, leaving 14 bases between. This CDR3 has 14 amino acids. As DNA, the CDR3 is TGTGCCAGCAGTACGGATAATCGGGGCTATGGCTACACCTTC. This sequence encodes CASSTDNRGYGYTF.

The chain carries TRBV28 and TRBJ1-2, with unresolved D. The CDR3 spans 12 residues. In germline, CDR1 is MDHEN, CDR2 SYDVKM. Between the trimmed V and J ends, which lost 3 bases and 4 bases, there was a span of 6 bases. This CDR3 reads CASSFQLYGYTF. Written as DNA, the CDR3 is TGTGCCAGCAGTTTCCAACTCTATGGCTACACCTTC.

The CDR3 DNA reads TGTGCCAGCAGTGAAGGGCGGGTTGGGGACAAAGCCCGCGAGCAGTACTTC. Protein product: CASSEGRVGDKAREQYF. The V and J genes are TRBV2 and TRBJ2-7; D possibly corresponds to TRBD1 (6 bases). The germline gives CDR1 SNHLY, CDR2 FYNNEI. Trimming stripped 1 base from V and 6 bases from J, with 22 bases between. This CDR3 comprises 17 residues.

This chain links TRBV4-2 with TRBJ2-1; 8 positions agree with TRBD1. Germline CDR1 reads LGHNA; CDR2 reads YNFKEQ. V lost 5 bases, J lost 5 bases, and 5 bases stayed unmatched. The CDR3 runs 14 residues. Here the CDR3 DNA reads TGTGCCAGCAGCTTCTGGACAGGGAACAATGAGCAGTTCTTC. Translation gives CASSFWTGNNEQFF.